Below are 6 T cell receptor beta chains sequenced from a single sample in a study of T cells after yellow fever vaccination. One entry per CDR3 protein, called by TCRdb with MiXCR from the 5' RACE reads. The sample contains about 430,000 distinct CDR3 sequences, about 17% of which appear only once. Specimen: PBMCs, collected before the yellow fever booster vaccination. These receptor sequences come from a man aged 18 to 30 who received the YFV17D yellow fever vaccine.

This clonotype was picked up a small number of times. The rearrangement uses TRBV20-1 and TRBJ2-4; TRBD1 matches at 10 bases. From germline, CDR1 is DFQATT and CDR2 SNEGSKA (reference sequence). This CDR3 has 13 amino acids. With V trimmed by 7 bases and J by 4 bases, 4 bases remained unmatched. CDR3 sequence reads: CSVRTGGKNIQYF. For the CDR3, the DNA is TGCAGTGTCCGGACAGGGGGGAAAAACATTCAGTACTTC.

This clonotype was seen a handful of times. This sequence joins TRBV4-3 and TRBJ2-7; TRBD2 matches 10 bases. With 0 bases clipped from V and 2 bases from J, the junction kept 4 bases outside the gene matches. Germline lookup yields CDR1 LGHNA and CDR2 YSLEER. The CDR3 loop spans 16 amino acids. The DNA for the CDR3 is TGCGCCAGCAGCCAAGATGCGAGCGGGGGGGCCTACGAGCAGTACTTC. This sequence encodes CASSQDASGGAYEQYF.

This clonotype was counted once. The rearrangement uses TRBV29-1 and TRBJ2-7; no clear D. There are 11 residues in the CDR3. Trimming shortened V by 4 bases and J by 12 bases, and 16 bases separated the two germline ends. CDR1 is SQVTM, CDR2 ANQGSEA, per germline. CDR3 sequence (DNA): TGCAGCGTTGTGATCCGGGCCGCCCTGTACGTC. It translates to CSVVIRAALYV.

This clonotype turned up a few times. The chain combines TRBV5-1 with TRBJ2-2; a weak D match, TRBD2 (5 bases). V lost 0 bases to trimming and J lost 0 bases, with 15 bases between them. There are 18 residues in the CDR3. The germline V gene has CDR1 SGHRS and CDR2 YFSETQ. CDR3 protein: CASSLVAWGAANTGELFF. The CDR3, as DNA: TGCGCCAGCAGCTTGGTTGCTTGGGGAGCCGCGAACACCGGGGAGCTGTTTTTT.

The genes are TRBV9 and TRBJ2-3; D is unclear. Germline CDR1 is SGDLS and CDR2 is YYNGEE. CDR3 length: 15 residues. V lost 0 bases and J lost 0, with 8 bases in between. The CDR3 here is CASSVGGSSTDTQYF. DNA for the CDR3: TGTGCCAGCAGCGTAGGCGGATCTAGCACAGATACGCAGTATTTT. The variable domain in full, with the rest retrieved from reference TRBV9 and TRBJ2-3, is DSGVTQTPKHLITATGQRVTLRCSPRSGDLSVYWYQQSLDQGLQFLIQYYNGEERAKGNILERFSAQQFPDLHSELNLSSLELGDSALYFCASSVGGSSTDTQYFGPGTRLTVL.

CDR3 nucleotides: TGTGCCAGCAGCCCCCGATGGACAGAGAACACCGGGGAGCTGTTTTTT. Protein sequence: CASSPRWTENTGELFF. The genes are TRBV5-6 and TRBJ2-2, with a possible D match to TRBD1 (6 bases). The CDR3 extends over 16 amino acids. Germline assignment: CDR1 SGHDT and CDR2 YYEEEE. V lost 4 bases and J lost 1, with 14 bases in between.